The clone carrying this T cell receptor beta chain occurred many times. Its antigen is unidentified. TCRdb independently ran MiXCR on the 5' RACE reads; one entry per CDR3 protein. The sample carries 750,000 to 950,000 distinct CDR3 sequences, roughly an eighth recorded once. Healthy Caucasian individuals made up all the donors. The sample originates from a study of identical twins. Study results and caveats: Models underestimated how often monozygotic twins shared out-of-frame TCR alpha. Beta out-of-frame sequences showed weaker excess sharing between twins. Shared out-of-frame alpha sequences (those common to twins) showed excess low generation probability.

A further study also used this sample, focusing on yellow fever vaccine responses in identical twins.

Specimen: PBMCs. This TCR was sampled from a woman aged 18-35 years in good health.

The CDR3 reads CSGGGMSEQYF. The CDR3 DNA is TGCAGTGGGGGTGGGATGAGTGAGCAGTACTTC. This rearrangement joins TRBV20-1 to TRBJ2-7; D is unresolved. Per the germline V gene, CDR1 is DFQATT and CDR2 is SNEGSKA (reference sequence). CDR3 length equals 11 residues. V was cut by 7 bases and J by 7 bases, with 14 bases left in between.